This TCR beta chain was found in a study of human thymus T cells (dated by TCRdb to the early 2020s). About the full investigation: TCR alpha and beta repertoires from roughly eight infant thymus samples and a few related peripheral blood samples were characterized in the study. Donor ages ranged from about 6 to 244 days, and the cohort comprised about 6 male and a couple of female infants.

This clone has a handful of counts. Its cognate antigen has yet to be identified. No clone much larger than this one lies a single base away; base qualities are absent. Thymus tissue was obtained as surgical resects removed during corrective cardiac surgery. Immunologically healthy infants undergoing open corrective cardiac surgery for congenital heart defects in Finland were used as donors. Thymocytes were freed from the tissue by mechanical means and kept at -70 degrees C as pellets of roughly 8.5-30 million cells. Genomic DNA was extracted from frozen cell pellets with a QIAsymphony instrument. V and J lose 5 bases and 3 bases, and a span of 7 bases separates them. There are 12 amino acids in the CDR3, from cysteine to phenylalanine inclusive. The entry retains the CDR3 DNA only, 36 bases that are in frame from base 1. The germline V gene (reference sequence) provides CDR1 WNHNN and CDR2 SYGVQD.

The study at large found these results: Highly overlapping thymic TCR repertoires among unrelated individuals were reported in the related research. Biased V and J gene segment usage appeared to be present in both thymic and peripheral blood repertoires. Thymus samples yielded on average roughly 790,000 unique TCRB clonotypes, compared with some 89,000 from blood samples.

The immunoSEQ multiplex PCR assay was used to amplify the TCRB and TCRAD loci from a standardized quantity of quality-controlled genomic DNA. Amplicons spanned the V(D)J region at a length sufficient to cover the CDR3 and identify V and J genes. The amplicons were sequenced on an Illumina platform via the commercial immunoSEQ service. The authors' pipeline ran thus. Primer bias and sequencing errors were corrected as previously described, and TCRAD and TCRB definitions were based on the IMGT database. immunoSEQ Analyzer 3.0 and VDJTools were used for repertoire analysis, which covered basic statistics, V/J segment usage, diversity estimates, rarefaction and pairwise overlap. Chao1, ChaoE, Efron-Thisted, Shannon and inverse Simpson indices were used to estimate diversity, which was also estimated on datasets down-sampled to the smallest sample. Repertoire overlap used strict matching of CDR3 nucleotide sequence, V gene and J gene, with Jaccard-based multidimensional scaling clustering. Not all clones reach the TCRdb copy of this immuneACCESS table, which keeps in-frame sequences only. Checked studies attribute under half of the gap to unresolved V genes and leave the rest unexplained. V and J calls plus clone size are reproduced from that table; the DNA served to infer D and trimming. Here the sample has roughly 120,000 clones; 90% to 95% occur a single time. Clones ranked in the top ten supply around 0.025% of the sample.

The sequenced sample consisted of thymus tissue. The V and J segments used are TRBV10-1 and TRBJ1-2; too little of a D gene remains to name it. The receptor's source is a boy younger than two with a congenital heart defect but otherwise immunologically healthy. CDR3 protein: CASSRVYYGYTF. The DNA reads TGCGCCAGCAGTCGGGTGTACTATGGCTACACCTTC.